These 9 T cell receptor beta chains share one sample of origin, sequenced in a study of T cells after yellow fever vaccination. TCRdb called the 5' RACE reads again in MiXCR, with one record for every CDR3 protein. The repertoire holds a few hundred thousand distinct CDR3 sequences, with 15% to 20% as singletons. The material was PBMCs, obtained 15 days after the yellow fever booster vaccination. These TCRs come from a young man who received the YFV17D yellow fever vaccine.

The chain uses TRBV3-1 and TRBJ2-4; 9 bases fit TRBD1. This CDR3 contains 16 residues. Germline trimming cut 4 bases from V and 0 bases from J; bases unmatched to any gene: 4. CDR1 and CDR2 (germline): LGHDT, YNNKEL (reference sequence). The chain's CDR3 is CASSPRTGVAKNIQYF. The CDR3 bases are TGTGCCAGCAGCCCCAGGACAGGGGTAGCCAAAAACATTCAGTACTTC. The entire variable domain, with the rest obtained from reference TRBV3-1 and TRBJ2-4, is as follows: DTAVSQTPKYLVTQMGNDKSIKCEQNLGHDTMYWYKQDSKKFLKIMFSYNNKELIINETVPNRFSPKSPDKAHLNLHINSLELGDSAVYFCASSPRTGVAKNIQYFGAGTRLSVL.

The rearrangement uses TRBV20-1 and TRBJ2-1; 10 bases match TRBD2. The V gene end was trimmed by 1 base and the J gene end by 2 bases; junction bases not matched to a gene: 5. This CDR3 has 16 residues. Germline CDR1 and CDR2: DFQATT and SNEGSKA (reference sequence). The CDR3 DNA follows: TGCAGTGCTAGAGGCGCTACTAGCGGGACCTACAATGAGCAGTTCTTC. Its translation is CSARGATSGTYNEQFF.

The CDR3 is CASSFLVAGGGSSDTQYF. CDR3 nucleotides: TGTGCCAGCAGTTTCCTGGTAGCGGGAGGGGGTAGCTCAGATACGCAGTATTTT. The V call is TRBV12-3 or TRBV12-4, the J call TRBJ2-3; 11 nucleotides line up with TRBD2. V lost 3 bases and J lost 4; bases outside the gene matches: 12. The CDR3 is made up of 18 amino acids.

The chain links TRBV4-2 to TRBJ2-7, with 14 bases matching TRBD2. Trimming removed 3 bases from V and 0 bases from J; junction bases left unmatched: 1. CDR3 length: 16 amino acids. Germline assignment: CDR1 LGHNA and CDR2 YNFKEQ. The CDR3 spells CASSQTSGRASYEQYF. The CDR3 coding sequence is TGTGCCAGCAGCCAGACTAGCGGGAGGGCCTCCTACGAGCAGTACTTC.

The V call is TRBV5-1, the J call TRBJ2-1; tentatively, D is TRBD2 (5 bases). Per the germline V gene, CDR1 is SGHRS and CDR2 is YFSETQ. This CDR3 region has 14 residues. Trimming left V 2 bases short and J 7 bases short, with 13 bases between. The CDR3 DNA reads as TGCGCCAGCAGCTTCGGGGAAACGGGGAATGAGCAGTTCTTC. Translation: CASSFGETGNEQFF.

CDR3 coding DNA: TGTGCCAGCAGTTTGTCAGGGAAGAACTACGAGCAGTACTTC. Encoded protein: CASSLSGKNYEQYF. The chain carries TRBV28 and TRBJ2-7; a weak D match, TRBD1 (5 bases). V was shortened by 3 bases and J by 3 bases, with 12 bases between the two germline ends. Per the germline V gene, CDR1 is MDHEN and CDR2 is SYDVKM. CDR3 length equals 14 residues.

This clonotype was observed a few times. The chain links TRBV7-2 to TRBJ1-1; 7 nucleotides line up with TRBD1. CDR1 SGHTA and CDR2 FQGNSA come from the germline V gene. With 3 bases clipped from V and 1 base from J, the junction kept 5 bases outside the gene matches. CDR3 length: 15 residues. In DNA form, the CDR3 reads TGTGCCAGCAGCTTGCTAGGGACAGAGAACACTGAAGCTTTCTTT. Encoded protein: CASSLLGTENTEAFF.

This clonotype was seen a few times. The chain recombines TRBV12-3 or TRBV12-4 with TRBJ2-2; 10 bases map to TRBD1. Trimming removed 9 bases from V and 4 bases from J; junction bases left unmatched: 8. The CDR3 consists of 15 residues. The CDR3, as DNA: TGTGCCAGTTTCTCGGGACAGGGGAGCACCGGGGAGCTGTTTTTT. Its translation is CASFSGQGSTGELFF.

This clonotype was detected only a few times. The V call is TRBV5-1, the J call TRBJ2-6, with 9 bases lining up with TRBD1. Trimming removed 4 bases from V and 3 bases from J; junction bases left unmatched: 2. CDR1 and CDR2 from the germline V gene are SGHRS and YFSETQ. This CDR3 is 15 amino acids long. CDR3 amino acids: CASSTGGGGANVLTF. CDR3 bases: TGCGCCAGCAGCACAGGGGGCGGTGGGGCCAACGTCCTGACTTTC.